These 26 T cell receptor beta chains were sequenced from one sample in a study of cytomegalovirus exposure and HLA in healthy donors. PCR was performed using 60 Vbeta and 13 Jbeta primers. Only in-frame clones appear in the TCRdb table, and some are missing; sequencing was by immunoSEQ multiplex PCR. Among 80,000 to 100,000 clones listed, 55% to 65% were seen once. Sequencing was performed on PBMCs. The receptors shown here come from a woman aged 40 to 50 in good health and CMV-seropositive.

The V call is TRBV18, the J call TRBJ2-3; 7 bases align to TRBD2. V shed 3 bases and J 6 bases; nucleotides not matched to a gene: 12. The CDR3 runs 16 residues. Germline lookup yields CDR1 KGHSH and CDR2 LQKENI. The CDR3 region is CASSPVGGPSGDTQYF. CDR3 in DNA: TGTGCCAGCTCACCTGTGGGAGGGCCCTCTGGGGATACGCAGTATTTT.

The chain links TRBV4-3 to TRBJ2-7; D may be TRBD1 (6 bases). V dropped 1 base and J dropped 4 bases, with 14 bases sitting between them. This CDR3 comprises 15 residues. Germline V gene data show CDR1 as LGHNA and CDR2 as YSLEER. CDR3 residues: CASSQVQGNGYEQYF. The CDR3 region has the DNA TGCGCCAGCAGCCAAGTACAGGGCAATGGGTACGAGCAGTACTTC.

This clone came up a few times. The CDR3 loop is CASSPVRDKWTEAFF. The CDR3 region has the DNA TGTGCCAGCAGCCCAGTCAGGGATAAGTGGACTGAAGCTTTCTTT. The J gene is TRBJ1-1, the V gene TRBV7-8; a possible D gene is TRBD1 (5 bases). V dropped 5 bases and J dropped 5 bases, with 18 bases sitting between them. The CDR3 is 15 amino acids. The germline V gene encodes CDR1 SGHVS and CDR2 FQNEAQ.

CDR3 in DNA: TGTGCCAGCGGACAGGGACCCCTCTACGAGCAGTACTTC. It translates to CASGQGPLYEQYF. The V call is TRBV28, the J call TRBJ2-7, with 8 positions matching TRBD1. Looked up from germline, CDR1 is MDHEN and CDR2 is SYDVKM. V lost 8 bases to trimming and J lost 3 bases; unmatched junction nucleotides: 6. The CDR3 consists of 13 residues.

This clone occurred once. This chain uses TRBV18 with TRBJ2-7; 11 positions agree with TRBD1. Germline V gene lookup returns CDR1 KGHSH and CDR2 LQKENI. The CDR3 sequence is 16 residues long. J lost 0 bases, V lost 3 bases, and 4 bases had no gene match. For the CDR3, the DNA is TGTGCCAGCTCACCCCTCGGGACAGGGGGCTCCTACGAGCAGTACTTC. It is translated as CASSPLGTGGSYEQYF.

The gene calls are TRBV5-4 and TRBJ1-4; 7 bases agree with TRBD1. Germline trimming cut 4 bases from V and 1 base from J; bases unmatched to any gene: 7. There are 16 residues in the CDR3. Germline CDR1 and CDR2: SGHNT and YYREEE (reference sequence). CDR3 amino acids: CASSRGQPGTNEKLFF. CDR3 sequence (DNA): TGTGCCAGCAGCAGGGGACAGCCTGGAACTAATGAAAAACTGTTTTTT. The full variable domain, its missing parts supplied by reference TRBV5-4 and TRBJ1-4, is ETGVTQSPTHLIKTRGQQVTLRCSSQSGHNTVSWYQQALGQGPQFIFQYYREEENGRGNFPPRFSGLQFPNYSSELNVNALELDDSALYLCASSRGQPGTNEKLFFGSGTQLSVL.

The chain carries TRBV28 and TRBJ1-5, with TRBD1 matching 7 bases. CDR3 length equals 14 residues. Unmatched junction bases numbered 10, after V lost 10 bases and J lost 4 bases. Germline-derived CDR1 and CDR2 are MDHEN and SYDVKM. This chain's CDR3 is CATSGQLFNQPQHF. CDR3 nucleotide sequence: TGTGCCACCTCGGGACAGCTATTTAATCAGCCCCAGCATTTT.

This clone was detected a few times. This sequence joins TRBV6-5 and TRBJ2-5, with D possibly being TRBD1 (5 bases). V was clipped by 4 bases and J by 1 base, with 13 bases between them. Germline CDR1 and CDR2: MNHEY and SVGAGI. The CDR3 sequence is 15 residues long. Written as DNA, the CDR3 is TGTGCCAGCAGTTGGGGCATGGGGTCCCAAGAGACCCAGTACTTC. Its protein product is CASSWGMGSQETQYF.

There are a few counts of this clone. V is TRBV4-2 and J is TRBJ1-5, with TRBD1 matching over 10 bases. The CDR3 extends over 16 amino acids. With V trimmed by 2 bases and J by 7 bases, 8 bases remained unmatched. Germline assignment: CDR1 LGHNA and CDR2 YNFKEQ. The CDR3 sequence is CASSQQPGQGIQPQHF. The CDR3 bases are TGTGCCAGCAGCCAACAACCGGGACAGGGGATCCAGCCCCAGCATTTT.

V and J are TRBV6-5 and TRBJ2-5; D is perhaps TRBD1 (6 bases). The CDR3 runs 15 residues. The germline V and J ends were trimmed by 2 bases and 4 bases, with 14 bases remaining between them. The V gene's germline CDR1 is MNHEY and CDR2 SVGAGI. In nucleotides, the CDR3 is TGTGCCAGCAGTTACGTGGGGGACACTGGAGAGACCCAGTACTTC. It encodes CASSYVGDTGETQYF.

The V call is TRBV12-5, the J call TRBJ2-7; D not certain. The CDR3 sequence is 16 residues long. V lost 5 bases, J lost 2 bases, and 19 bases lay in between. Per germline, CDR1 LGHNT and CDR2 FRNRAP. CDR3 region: CASGPLTAGFPYEQYF. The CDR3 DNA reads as TGTGCTAGTGGTCCCCTAACGGCAGGCTTTCCCTACGAGCAGTACTTC.

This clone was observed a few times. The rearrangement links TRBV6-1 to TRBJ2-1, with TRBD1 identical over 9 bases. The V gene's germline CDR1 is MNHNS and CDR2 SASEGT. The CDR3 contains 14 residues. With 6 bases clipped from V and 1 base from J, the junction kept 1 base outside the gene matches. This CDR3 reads CASRGQGSYNEQFF. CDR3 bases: TGTGCCAGCAGGGGACAGGGATCCTACAATGAGCAGTTCTTC.

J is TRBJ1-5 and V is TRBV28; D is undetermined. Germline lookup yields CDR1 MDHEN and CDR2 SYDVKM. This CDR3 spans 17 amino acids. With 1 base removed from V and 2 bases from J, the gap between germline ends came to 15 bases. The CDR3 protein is CASSLSPLASRNQPQHF. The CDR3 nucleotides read TGTGCCAGCAGTTTATCCCCCCTGGCCTCGCGCAATCAGCCCCAGCATTTT.

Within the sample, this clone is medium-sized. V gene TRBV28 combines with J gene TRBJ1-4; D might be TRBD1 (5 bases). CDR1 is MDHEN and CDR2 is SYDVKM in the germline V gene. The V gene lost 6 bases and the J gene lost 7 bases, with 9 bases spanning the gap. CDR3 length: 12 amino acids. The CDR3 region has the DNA TGTGCCAGCAGAGGACAAGGTGAAAAACTGTTTTTT. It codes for CASRGQGEKLFF.

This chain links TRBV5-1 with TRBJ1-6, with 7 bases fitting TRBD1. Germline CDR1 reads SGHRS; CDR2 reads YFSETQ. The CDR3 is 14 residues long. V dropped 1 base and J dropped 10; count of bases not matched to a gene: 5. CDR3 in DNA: TGCGCCAGCAGCTTGATAGGGGGCCAATCACCCCTCCACTTT. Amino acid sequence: CASSLIGGQSPLHF.

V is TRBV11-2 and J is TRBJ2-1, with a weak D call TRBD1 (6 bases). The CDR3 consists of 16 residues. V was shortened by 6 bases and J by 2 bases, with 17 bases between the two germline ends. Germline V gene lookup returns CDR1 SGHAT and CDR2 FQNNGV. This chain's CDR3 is CASRSNRVGTYNEQFF. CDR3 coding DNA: TGTGCCAGCAGGTCGAACAGGGTTGGGACCTACAATGAGCAGTTCTTC.

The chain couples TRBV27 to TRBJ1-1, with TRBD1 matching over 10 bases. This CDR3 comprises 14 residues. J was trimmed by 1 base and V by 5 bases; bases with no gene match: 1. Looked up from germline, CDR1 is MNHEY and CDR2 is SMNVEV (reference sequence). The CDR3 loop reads CASSRDRGNTEAFF. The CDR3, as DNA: TGTGCCAGCAGTAGGGACAGGGGGAACACTGAAGCTTTCTTT.

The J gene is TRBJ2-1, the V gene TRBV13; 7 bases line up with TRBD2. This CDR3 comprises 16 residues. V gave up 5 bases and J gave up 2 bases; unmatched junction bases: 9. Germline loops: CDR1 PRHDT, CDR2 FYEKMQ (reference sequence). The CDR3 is CASSQRGGSTYNEQFF. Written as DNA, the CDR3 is TGTGCCAGCAGCCAGAGGGGCGGGAGCACCTACAATGAGCAGTTCTTC.

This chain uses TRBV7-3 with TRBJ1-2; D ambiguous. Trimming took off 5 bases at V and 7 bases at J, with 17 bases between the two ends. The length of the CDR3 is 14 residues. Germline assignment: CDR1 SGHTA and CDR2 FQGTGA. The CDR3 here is CASSPSHRVSGYTF. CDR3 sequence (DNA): TGTGCCAGCAGCCCTTCCCATCGGGTCTCTGGCTACACCTTC. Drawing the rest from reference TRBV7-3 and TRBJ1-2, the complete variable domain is GAGVSQTPSNKVTEKGKYVELRCDPISGHTALYWYRQSLGQGPEFLIYFQGTGAADDSGLPNDRFFAVRPEGSVSTLKIQRTERGDSAVYLCASSPSHRVSGYTFGSGTRLTVV.

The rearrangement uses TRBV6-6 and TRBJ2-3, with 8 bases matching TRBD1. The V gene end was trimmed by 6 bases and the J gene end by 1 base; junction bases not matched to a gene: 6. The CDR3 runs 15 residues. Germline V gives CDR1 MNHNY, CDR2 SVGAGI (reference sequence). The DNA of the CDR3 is TGTGCCAGCAGAATTTCGGGACAGGGCACAGATACGCAGTATTTT. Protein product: CASRISGQGTDTQYF.

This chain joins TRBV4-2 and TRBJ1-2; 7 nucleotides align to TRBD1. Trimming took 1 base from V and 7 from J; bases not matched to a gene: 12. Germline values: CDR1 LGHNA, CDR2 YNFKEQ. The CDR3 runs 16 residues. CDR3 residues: CASSQAQGLEGGGYTF. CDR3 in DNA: TGTGCCAGCAGCCAAGCACAGGGGCTCGAAGGGGGTGGCTACACCTTC.

CDR3 sequence (DNA): TGTGCCAGCAGTATGACAGGGACCGTCTCTGGGGCCAACGTCCTGACTTTC. Amino acids: CASSMTGTVSGANVLTF. V usage is TRBV27 and J usage is TRBJ2-6, with 7 nucleotides matching TRBD1. From germline, CDR1 is MNHEY and CDR2 SMNVEV (reference sequence). The CDR3 totals 17 residues. With 5 bases clipped from V and 0 bases from J, the junction kept 7 bases outside the gene matches.

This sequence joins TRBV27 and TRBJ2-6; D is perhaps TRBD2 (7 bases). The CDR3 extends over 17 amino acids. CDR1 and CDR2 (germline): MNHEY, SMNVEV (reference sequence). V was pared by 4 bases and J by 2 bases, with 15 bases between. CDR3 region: CASSSAYGGPGANVLTF. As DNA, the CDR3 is TGTGCCAGCAGTTCCGCCTACGGGGGGCCTGGGGCCAACGTCCTGACTTTC.

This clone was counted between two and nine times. The CDR3, as DNA: TGTGCCAGCTCACCAGGGTCCCTAGCCACTGAAGCTTTCTTT. As protein: CASSPGSLATEAFF. The gene calls are TRBV18 and TRBJ1-1; no firm D call. The CDR3 sequence is 14 residues long. V lost 2 bases and J lost 4, with 11 bases in between. The germline V gene encodes CDR1 KGHSH and CDR2 LQKENI.

In DNA form, the CDR3 reads TGTGCCAGCAGCTTAACCTACAGACAGGGGGGAACCGGGGAGCTGTTTTTT. Amino acid sequence: CASSLTYRQGGTGELFF. The chain has TRBV5-6 and TRBJ2-2, with TRBD1 identical over 9 bases. Unmatched junction bases numbered 10, after V lost 2 bases and J lost 5 bases. CDR1 is SGHDT and CDR2 is YYEEEE in the germline V gene. The CDR3 totals 17 residues.

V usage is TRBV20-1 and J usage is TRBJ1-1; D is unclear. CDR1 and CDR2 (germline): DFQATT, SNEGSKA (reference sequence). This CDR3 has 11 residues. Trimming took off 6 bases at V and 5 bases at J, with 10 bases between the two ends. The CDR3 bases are TGCAGTGCCGGAGGGTTGACTGAAGCTTTCTTT. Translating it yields CSAGGLTEAFF.